This paragraph reports one TCR beta chain. Its matching antigen is unknown. Other DNA sequences from this sample encode an identical CDR3 as well. This record comes from a study of a mutant IDH1 vaccine in newly diagnosed glioma. Study information: Eight vaccine doses were administered to patients at weeks 1, 3, 5, 7, 11, 15, 19 and 23. With temozolomide cycles, or 4-6 weeks after radiotherapy alone, vaccination was started. Most had both radiotherapy and temozolomide beforehand; others had only one.

Time point specified: week 5, during vaccination. Vaccinated patients received 300 ug of mutant IDH1 20-mer peptide per dose, with topical imiquimod. Method: immunoSEQ multiplex PCR; TCRdb's copy keeps in-frame clones and lacks some. Of about 75,000 clones listed, around 90% are singletons. The length of the CDR3 is 14 residues. Germline assignment: CDR1 LNHDA and CDR2 SQIVND (reference sequence). V lost 3 bases to trimming and J lost 0 bases, with 6 bases between them. Study outcomes and limitations: Of the patients, around 93% had vaccine-induced immune responses.

The material was PBMCs, obtained from a glioma patient whose treatment included an IDH1 peptide vaccine. The sequence was collected from a woman between 50 and 59 years old with glioma. This chain links TRBV19 with TRBJ1-5; no definite D call. CDR3 sequence: CASSIRDSNQPQHF. The CDR3 coding sequence is TGTGCCAGTAGTATCCGAGATAGCAATCAGCCCCAGCATTTT.